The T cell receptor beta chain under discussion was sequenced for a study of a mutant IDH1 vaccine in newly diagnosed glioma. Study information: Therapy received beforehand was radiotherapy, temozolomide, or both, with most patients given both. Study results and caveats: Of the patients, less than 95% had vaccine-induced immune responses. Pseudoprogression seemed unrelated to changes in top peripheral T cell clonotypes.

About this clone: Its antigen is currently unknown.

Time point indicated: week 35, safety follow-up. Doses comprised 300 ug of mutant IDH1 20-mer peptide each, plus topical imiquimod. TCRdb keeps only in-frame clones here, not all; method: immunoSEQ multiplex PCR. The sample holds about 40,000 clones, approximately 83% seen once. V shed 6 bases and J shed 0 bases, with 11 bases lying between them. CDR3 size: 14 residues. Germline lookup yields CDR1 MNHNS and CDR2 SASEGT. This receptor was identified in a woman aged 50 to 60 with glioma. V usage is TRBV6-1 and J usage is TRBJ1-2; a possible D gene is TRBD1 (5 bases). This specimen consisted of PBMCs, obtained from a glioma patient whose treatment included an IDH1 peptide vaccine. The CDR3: CASSGGTANYGYTF. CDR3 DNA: TGTGCCAGCAGCGGCGGGACCGCTAACTATGGCTACACCTTC.